This T cell receptor beta chain stems from a study of T cell repertoires in cytomegalovirus infection. Study details: Public TCR beta signatures indicated both CMV infection and matching HLA type.

This clonotype was seen ten or more times. TCRdb called the reads again in MiXCR, with one record for every CDR3 protein. Of 310,000 or so distinct CDR3 sequences in the sample, 9.6% were seen once. Germline loops: CDR1 MNHNY, CDR2 SVGAGI (reference sequence). Losses at the gene ends were 2 bases for V and 6 bases for J; bases not matched to a gene: 5. The CDR3 runs to 15 residues. Sequencing input: PBMCs. This receptor was taken from a human donor in good health (CMV status not recorded). Some clones in this sample may be carry-over from other donors' samples. The V and J genes are TRBV6-6 and TRBJ1-5; 9 bases agree with TRBD1. The CDR3 loop reads CASSYRDRAVQPQHF. As DNA, the CDR3 is TGTGCCAGCAGTTACCGGGACAGGGCTGTTCAGCCCCAGCATTTT.